This TCR beta chain comes out of a study of identical twins. General observations from the study: Insertion counts were lower in abundant cord blood beta clonotypes, a trend that memory repertoires did not show.

Donors were all healthy Caucasians. This clonotype appeared many times. Its antigen is undetermined. Unique molecular identifiers were present on the cDNA, and a universal primer site came from template switching. TCRdb reprocessed the 5' RACE reads with MiXCR, giving one entry per CDR3 protein. Here the sample spans 350,000 to 500,000 distinct CDR3 sequences, less than 20% being singletons. Trimming took off 1 base at V and 0 bases at J, with 13 bases between the two ends. The germline CDR1 and CDR2 sequences are SEHNR and FQNEAQ (reference sequence). The CDR3 spans 16 residues. This TCR came from a man aged 50-60 years in good health. Sequenced sample: naive T cells sorted from blood. The chain carries TRBV7-9 and TRBJ2-7; D is undetermined. CDR3 coding DNA: TGTGCCAGCAGCTTAGAGGGCAGGCACTACTCCTACGAGCAGTACTTC. Its protein product is CASSLEGRHYSYEQYF.